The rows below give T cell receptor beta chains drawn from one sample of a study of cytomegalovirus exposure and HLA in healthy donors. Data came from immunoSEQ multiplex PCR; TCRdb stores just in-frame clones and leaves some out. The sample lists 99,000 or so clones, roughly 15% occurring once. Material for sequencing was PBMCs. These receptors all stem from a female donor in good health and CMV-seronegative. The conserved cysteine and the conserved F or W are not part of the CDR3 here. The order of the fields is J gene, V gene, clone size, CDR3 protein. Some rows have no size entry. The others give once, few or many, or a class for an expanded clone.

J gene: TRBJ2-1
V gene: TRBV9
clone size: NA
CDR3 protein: ASSVGGGNYNEQF

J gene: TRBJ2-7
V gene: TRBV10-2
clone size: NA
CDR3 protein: ASRATRTSIYEQY

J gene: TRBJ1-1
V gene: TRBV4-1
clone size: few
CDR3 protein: ASSPMGQGYTEAF

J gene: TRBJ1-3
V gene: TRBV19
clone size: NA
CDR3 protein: ASRPKEGIIGNTIY

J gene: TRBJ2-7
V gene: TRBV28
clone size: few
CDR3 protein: ASLGQGGEQY

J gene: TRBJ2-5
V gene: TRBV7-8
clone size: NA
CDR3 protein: ASRSRGGFVPETQY

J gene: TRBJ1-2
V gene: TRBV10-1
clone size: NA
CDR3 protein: ASSESLMRLYGYT

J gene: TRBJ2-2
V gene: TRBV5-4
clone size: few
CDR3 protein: ASSTVQGYTGELF

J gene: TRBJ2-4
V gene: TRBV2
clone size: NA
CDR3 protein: ASSDPQGKEQY

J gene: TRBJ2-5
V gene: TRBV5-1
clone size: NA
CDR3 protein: ASRRTGDREETQY

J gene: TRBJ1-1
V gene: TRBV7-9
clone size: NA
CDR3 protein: ASSASSGDTEAF

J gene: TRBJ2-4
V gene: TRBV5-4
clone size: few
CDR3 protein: ASSNAGGTKNIQY

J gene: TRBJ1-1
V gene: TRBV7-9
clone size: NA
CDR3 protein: ASSFLGATEAF

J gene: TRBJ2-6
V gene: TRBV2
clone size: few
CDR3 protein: AGGQVPSGANVLT

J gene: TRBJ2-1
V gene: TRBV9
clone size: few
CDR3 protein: ASSVGPGLAGGWSSYNEQF

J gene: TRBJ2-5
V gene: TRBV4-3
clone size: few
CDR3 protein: ASSQDRGGAGMETQY

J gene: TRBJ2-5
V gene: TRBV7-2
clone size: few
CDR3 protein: ASSLVPGHTQETQY

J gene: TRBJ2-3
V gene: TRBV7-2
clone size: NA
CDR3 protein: ASSLVGTDTQY

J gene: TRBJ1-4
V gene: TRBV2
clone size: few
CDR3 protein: ASGVDRQWKGTNEKLF

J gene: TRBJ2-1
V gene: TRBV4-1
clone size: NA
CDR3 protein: ASSLGETGFYNEQF

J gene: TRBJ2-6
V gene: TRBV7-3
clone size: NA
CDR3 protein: ASSLQPPGNGANVLT

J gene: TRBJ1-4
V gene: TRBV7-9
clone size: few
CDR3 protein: ASSPGQGYEKLF

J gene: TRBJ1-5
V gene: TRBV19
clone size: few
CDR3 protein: ASSRDGGVSNQPQH

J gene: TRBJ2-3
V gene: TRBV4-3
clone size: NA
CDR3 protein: ASSQTGQGASTDTQY

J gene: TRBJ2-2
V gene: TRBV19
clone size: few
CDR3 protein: ASSRGQASGELF

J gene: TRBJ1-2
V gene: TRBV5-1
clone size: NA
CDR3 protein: ASSLGQATHGYT

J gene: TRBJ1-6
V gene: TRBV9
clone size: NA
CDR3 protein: ASSVGAGVKVSPLH

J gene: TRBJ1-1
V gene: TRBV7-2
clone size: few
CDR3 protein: ASSSYMNTEAF